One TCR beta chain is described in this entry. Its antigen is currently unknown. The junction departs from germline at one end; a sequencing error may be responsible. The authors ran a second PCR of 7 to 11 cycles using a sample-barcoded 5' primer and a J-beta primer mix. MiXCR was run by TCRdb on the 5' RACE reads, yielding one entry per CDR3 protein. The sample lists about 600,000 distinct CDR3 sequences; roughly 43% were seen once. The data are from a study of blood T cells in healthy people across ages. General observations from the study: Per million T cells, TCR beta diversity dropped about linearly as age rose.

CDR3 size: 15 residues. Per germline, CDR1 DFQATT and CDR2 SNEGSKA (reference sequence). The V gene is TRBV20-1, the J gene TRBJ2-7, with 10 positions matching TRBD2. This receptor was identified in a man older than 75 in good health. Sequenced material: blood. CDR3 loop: CSPRASGSSSYEQYF. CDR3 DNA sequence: TGCAGTCCTAGGGCTAGCGGGAGTAGCTCCTACGAGCAGTACTTC.